This T cell receptor beta chain stems from a study of shared clonotypes between healthy human individuals. V gave up 4 bases and J gave up 3 bases, with 15 bases separating them. Germline loops: CDR1 LNHDA, CDR2 SQIVND (reference sequence). CDR3 length: 16 amino acids. Assay used: immunoSEQ multiplex PCR; TCRdb lists only in-frame clones, some missing. The sample contains 2 million to 3 million clones, approximately 94% of which appear only once. This chain joins TRBV19 and TRBJ1-4; D possibly corresponds to TRBD1 (6 bases). This clonotype originated in a man younger than 35 in good health. Sequencing was carried out using naive CD4+ T cells sorted from blood. The sample's subset: CD45RA+ positively selected. CDR3 nucleotide sequence: TGTGCCAGTAGTACCCTACAACAGGGCTCTAATGAAAAACTGTTTTTT. Encoded protein: CASSTLQQGSNEKLFF. Together with reference TRBV19 and TRBJ1-4, the CDR3 gives the full variable domain: DGGITQSPKYLFRKEGQNVTLSCEQNLNHDAMYWYRQDPGQGLRLIYYSQIVNDFQKGDIAEGYSVSREKKESFPLTVTSAQKNPTAFYLCASSTLQQGSNEKLFFGSGTQLSVL.